This TCR beta chain is from a study of cytomegalovirus exposure and HLA in healthy donors (dated by TCRdb to about 2017). In the study overall: In an earlier analysis of under 600 of the donors, 276 Gb of sequence data and 117 million unique TCR beta sequences from roughly 200 million T cells were reported. The number of donors typed differed by locus, with about 629-630 for A, B, C, DRB1 and DQB1, over 500 for DQA1, some 570 for DPA1, and around 430 for DPB1. The later analysis used no new phenotypic data to find candidate immune exposures, relying instead on TCR beta sequences and their occurrence across donors. The study used immunosequencing to profile the T cell repertoires of 600 to 850 subjects and linked those repertoires to cytomegalovirus serostatus. Donor age, sex, ethnicity and CMV serostatus were collected together with the repertoire data. Among roughly 400 genotyped donors of the cohort, an average of around 240,000 unique TCR beta nucleotide sequences were sequenced per donor, roughly a sixth of them non-productive. Among the roughly 390 genotyped donors, approximately 76% belonged to the genetic ancestry cluster associated with self-reported Caucasian donors. In an earlier analysis of 500 to 650 of the donors, high-throughput TCR beta sequencing was used to judge whether each TCR beta V gene segment behaved as functional or pseudogenic. In a later analysis, previously published TCR beta repertoires from roughly 710 donors were re-analyzed and high-resolution HLA genotyping was added so that TCR occurrence patterns could be studied. Roughly 290 gigabases of sequencing data and 75 million to 85 million unique TCR sequences made up an early release that covered over 550 HLA-typed donors. Besides the first cohort of hundreds of subjects, a separate validation cohort made up of roughly 120 different subjects was used. Because of strong linkage in the cohort, four to six DR-DQ haplotypes were treated as single units for association and clustering. HLA typing covered class I and class II loci at four-digit resolution. The study aimed to test whether signatures of past pathogen exposure could be identified by cataloging public T cell receptors. To predict cytomegalovirus infection status, the study brought together high-throughput TCR immunosequencing, statistical association of individual TCRs with disease status, and machine learning. All discovery cohort repertoires had been generated using a single sequencing platform. Genome-wide SNP genotypes for about 55% of the roughly 670 donors were used in a later genetic analysis, which treated that subset as a discovery cohort.

Library prep was done by the immunoSEQ multiplex PCR assay. The multiplex PCR relied on a mix of 60 forward primers for TCR Vbeta segments and 13 reverse primers for TCR Jbeta segments. A multiplex PCR assay on genomic DNA amplified the CDR3 region of rearranged TCR beta genes. On the Illumina HiSeq System, the amplified TCR beta libraries were sequenced as 87-base-pair reads. The authors' pipeline ran thus. A later analysis counted approximately 74 million unique TCR beta chains across the 650 to 800 repertoires, and around 12 million of these chains were shared by at least two donors. Raw reads were error-corrected and collapsed into unique sequences with a nearest-neighbor algorithm that merged closely related sequences to remove PCR and sequencing errors. To assign V, D and J gene segments, CDR3 sequences were aligned to IMGT reference sequences. For a sequence to be retained, at least a six-nucleotide match to both a V gene segment and a J gene segment was required. Rearrangements were called productive when the CDR3 lacked stop codons and stayed in frame with V and J; all others were non-productive. Following IMGT convention, CDR3 was defined as the stretch from the second conserved V-encoded cysteine up to the conserved J-encoded phenylalanine. In an earlier analysis of more than 550 of the donors, sequences lacking an unambiguous match to a single V gene segment were excluded. An earlier analysis of approximately 590 of the donors called V segments functional above 56.7% productive rearrangements and segregating when the between-donor standard deviation exceeded 5%. To diagnose cytomegalovirus status from the catalog of TCR beta chain sequences, a statistical classification framework was built. In a later analysis, TCR nucleotide sequences were compared against IMGT/GENE-DB human TR gene sequences so that V and J genes could be assigned. In a later analysis, CDR3 sequences and most-parsimonious VDJ recombination scenarios were assigned using the TCRdist pipeline. A later analysis defined each TCR beta chain by its CDR3 amino acid sequence plus V-gene family, and excluded reads lacking a unique V-gene family. As a way to deal with suspected cross-contamination and a sequencing artifact, a later analysis dropped 500 to 700 nucleotide sequences that were highly shared and had low generation probability. A later analysis calculated a clonal expansion index for each public chain from normalized within-repertoire ranks of inferred template counts. In a later analysis, generation probabilities were computed with a VDJ recombination model fitted to out-of-frame rearrangements, and the resulting probabilities were checked against IGoR. Hypergeometric tests were used in a later analysis to score TCR-TCR, TCR-HLA and TCR-CMV co-occurrence, with a repertoire-size bias correction applied to the TCR pairs. In a later analysis, false discovery rates were estimated by permuting HLA or CMV assignments 20 times. In a later analysis, co-occurring TCRs were grouped using DBSCAN, with TCRdist sequence similarity added in when clustering inside HLA-allele-positive subsets. Co-occurrence clustering excluded repertoires with fewer than 30,000 or more than 120,000 public chains, plus five with anomalous nucleotide sharing. In TCRdb, the immuneACCESS table is reduced to in-frame sequences with V and J assigned. These tables do not hold every clone; where another copy was compared, an unresolved V gene accounts for under half, and the others remain unexplained. V and J calls and clone size are as listed in that table; D and trimming were resolved from the DNA. A total of more than 120,000 clones appear in this sample, 82% of them only once. Jointly, the top ten make up 2.5% of the sample.

The germline V gene sets CDR1 to SGHTA and CDR2 to FQGTGA. V is clipped by 4 bases and J by 6 bases, and the sequence between their germline boundaries is 10 bases long. The CDR3, from cysteine to phenylalanine, totals 13 residues. Only the CDR3 DNA stays, 39 bases, in frame from base 1. As for this clone: The antigen it binds to is not known. No clone much larger than this one lies a single base away; base qualities are absent.

On the study overall, not on this receptor specifically: Broadly in line with IMGT annotations, most TCR beta V segments showed up in productive rearrangements about 90% or about 30% of the time in an earlier analysis of 450 to 600 of the donors. It was suggested by the authors that the approach could potentially be generalized to other disease states and immunological phenotypes. The cohort was sequenced for TCR beta chains only, and without alpha or paired-chain data the features that could be detected were limited. Strong co-occurrence of HLA alleles, especially DR and DQ, made assigning TCR associations to individual alleles difficult. According to a later analysis, most CMV-associated TCR beta chains appeared to be HLA-restricted, and the HLA associations seemed to be driven largely by CMV exposure. According to a later analysis, parvovirus B19, influenza, CMV and Epstein-Barr virus appeared linked to several top co-occurrence clusters. The classifier was reported to diagnose cytomegalovirus status with high specificity and sensitivity in both the original cohort and the validation cohort. A later analysis found that TCR association rates varied across HLA loci, with DRB1 alleles showing the most associated TCRs and HLA-C alleles the fewest. Immune exposure information for the cohort was limited to CMV serostatus. Some IMGT-functional V segments, including TRBV6-2 and TRBV6-3, could not be distinguished by the 87-base-pair reads and were therefore excluded. Because counts were too low, roughly 18 rarely observed V segments, including chromosome 9 orphons, were left out of the earlier analysis of 587 of the donors. In vitro tests confirmed that a few of the cytomegalovirus-associated TCR beta chains recognize cytomegalovirus antigens. Correlated functional status among segregating V segments might reflect linkage disequilibrium, but an unknown experimental factor could not be ruled out. Compared with the 666-donor mean, donors in an Asian-associated ancestry cluster had fewer N-insertions in productive TCRs, according to a later genetic analysis. A group of highly shared sequence variants was considered likely to be a technical artifact of the sequencing pipeline. A further reported finding was that TCR beta sequences accurately predicted the HLA-A and HLA-B alleles for most subjects in the first cohort. Most TCR sequences were observed very rarely across donors, whereas some public TCRs were present in many individuals. An association between a missense DCLRE1C variant and V-gene and J-gene trimming of TCR beta chains was found in a later genetic analysis and replicated in an independent cohort. Because HLA typing was unavailable for some donors at each locus, only the typed subset was used in association tests. In the study, about 150 TCR beta chains were listed as associated with cytomegalovirus. A later analysis found that HLA-associated TCR beta chains were more clonally expanded and had lower generation probabilities than equally common non-associated chains. In a later analysis, over 15,000 TCR beta sequences were associated with specific HLA alleles at a false discovery rate of 0.05. The presence/absence analyses assumed that sequencing depth was roughly uniform across donors, and that assumption may not be true.

The cohort comprised under 700 healthy bone marrow donors. Cohort members were all nominally healthy when sampled, although unrecorded immune exposures were likely present. The donor was CMV seronegative and belonged to the group of under 400 seronegative cohort members. A peripheral blood sample was provided by each donor, and peripheral blood mononuclear cells were used for TCR beta sequencing. Genomic DNA was extracted from the blood cell samples with the Qiagen DNeasy Blood Extraction Kit. Sample: PBMCs. The source of this sequence is a male donor in good health and CMV-seronegative. The sequence is built from TRBV7-3 and TRBJ2-4; a tentative D call is TRBD1 (7 bases match). The nucleotide sequence is given as TGTGCCAGCAGCTCGCAGGGGGGAAACATTCAGTACTTC. This is translated as CASSSQGGNIQYF. Reference TRBV7-3 and TRBJ2-4 genes cover what lies past the CDR3, so the full variable domain is GAGVSQTPSNKVTEKGKYVELRCDPISGHTALYWYRQSLGQGPEFLIYFQGTGAADDSGLPNDRFFAVRPEGSVSTLKIQRTERGDSAVYLCASSSQGGNIQYFGAGTRLSVL.